This TCR beta chain was identified in a study of stem cell transplantation in POMP-related autoinflammatory disease. In the study overall: Before transplant, CD4+ T cells skewed naive and CD8+ proportions were low. Whole-study results and caveats: A trend toward lower repertoire diversity and greater clonality appeared in every analyzed T-cell subset of PRAID patients.

Clones were read by immunoSEQ multiplex PCR, and TCRdb kept only the in-frame ones, dropping some. The data show about 2,800 clones, about 90% seen once. V was clipped by 1 base and J by 9 bases, with 13 bases between them. The germline V gene encodes CDR1 SGHTA and CDR2 FQGNSA. This CDR3 contains 14 residues. As concerns this clone: Its antigen remains unknown.

The receptor comes from a human patient with POMP-related autoinflammation and immune dysregulation (PRAID). Some T cells may trace back to the graft donor. The chain is built from TRBV7-2 and TRBJ2-4; D is possibly TRBD2 (6 bases). The specimen was CD4+ follicular helper T cells (Tfh) from PBMCs, collected after stem cell transplantation. The CDR3, as DNA: TGTGCCAGCAGCTTAGGACTAGTCGGTCTCATTCAGTACTTC. The encoded protein is CASSLGLVGLIQYF.